This T cell receptor beta chain derives from a study of cytomegalovirus exposure and HLA in healthy donors. In the case of this clone: The antigen is undetermined.

Study-wide results and limits: When analyzed later, a missense DCLRE1C variant was found to be linked to TCR beta V- and J-gene trimming. It was reportedly the case that the classifier diagnosed cytomegalovirus status with high specificity and sensitivity. There were some 150 TCR beta chains listed as cytomegalovirus-associated.

PCR involved 60 Vbeta and 13 Jbeta primers. The assay was immunoSEQ multiplex PCR, and TCRdb's table has in-frame clones only and misses some. The data hold 150,000 to 200,000 clones, with roughly 80% observed a single time. Source material: PBMCs. This receptor was obtained from a boy between 10 and 17 years old in good health and CMV-seronegative.

The CDR3 loop reads CASSQDAGGRTSGKNEQFF. The CDR3 DNA sequence: TGCGCCAGCAGCCAAGACGCCGGTGGAAGAACTAGCGGGAAAAATGAGCAGTTCTTC. The chain links TRBV4-1 to TRBJ2-1, with 10 bases lining up with TRBD2. The J segment lost 7 bases and the V segment lost 0 bases, leaving 15 bases of the junction unmatched. Per germline, CDR1 MGHRA and CDR2 YSYEKL. This CDR3 spans 19 amino acids.